The rows below give T cell receptor beta chains drawn from one sample of a study of breast tumors, draining lymph nodes, adjacent tissues. MiXCR, applied by TCRdb to the multiplex PCR reads, yields one record per CDR3 protein. Among tens of thousands of distinct CDR3 sequences listed, about 64% were seen once. The sequencing input was tumor-adjacent breast tissue. Receptors were obtained from a female donor with breast cancer. Some clones in this sample may be carry-over from other donors' samples. Each CDR3 is given with its conserved first and last residue. The order of the fields is V gene, D gene, J gene, clone size, CDR3 DNA, CDR3 protein. D genes are given only for firm matches. The size field is filled for only some rows; it gives once, few, many or a size class.

TRBV19	-	TRBJ1-4	-	TGTGCCAGTAGTAATCTGGGGGCAACTAATGAAAAACTGTTTTTT	CASSNLGATNEKLFF
TRBV30	TRBD1	TRBJ1-5	many	TGTGCCTGGAGGGCAGGGGGCGGCAATCAGCCCCAGCATTTT	CAWRAGGGNQPQHF
TRBV12-3/TRBV12-4	TRBD1	TRBJ1-2	-	TGTGCCAGCAGTGAGACAGGGGGCGACTATGGCTACACCTTC	CASSETGGDYGYTF
TRBV4-2	TRBD2	TRBJ2-3	-	TGTGCCAGCAACCTAGCGGGGGTGGATACGCAGTATTTT	CASNLAGVDTQYF
TRBV28	-	TRBJ1-2	-	TGTGCCAGCAGTTTTGAGGGCCTTCCTTTCGGCTACACCTTC	CASSFEGLPFGYTF
TRBV7-9	-	TRBJ1-3	-	TGTGCCAGCAGCTTAGGAAACACCATATATTTT	CASSLGNTIYF
TRBV18	-	TRBJ1-4	many	TGTGCCAGCTCACCTACCTTTCGGAGTGCAACTAATGAAAAACTGTTTTTT	CASSPTFRSATNEKLFF
TRBV10-3	TRBD1	TRBJ1-1	many	TGTGCCATCAGGGGACAGGGGTGGAACACTGAAGCTTTCTTT	CAIRGQGWNTEAFF
TRBV7-8	-	TRBJ1-1	many	TGTGCCAGCAGCCACAGGGTATACATGAACACTGAAGCTTTCTTT	CASSHRVYMNTEAFF
TRBV19	-	TRBJ1-6	medium-sized	TGTGCCAGTAGTCCACAGGGTTCCTATAATTCACCCCTCCACTTT	CASSPQGSYNSPLHF
TRBV27	TRBD1	TRBJ2-1	many	TGTGCCAGCAGTTTATCTTACCCGGACAGGGACAATGAGCAGTTCTTC	CASSLSYPDRDNEQFF
TRBV9	TRBD1	TRBJ1-2	medium-sized	TGTGCCAGCAGCGGAGGGACAGAAAACTATGGCTACACCTTC	CASSGGTENYGYTF
TRBV30	TRBD1	TRBJ2-3	many	TGTGCCTGGAGTAAAGGGGGCTTTTCCTCTAGCACAGATACGCAGTATTTT	CAWSKGGFSSSTDTQYF
TRBV2	-	TRBJ1-4	-	TGTGCCAGCCTTCTGTTTCGTGAAAAACTGTTTTTT	CASLLFREKLFF
TRBV7-6	TRBD1	TRBJ2-7	medium-sized	TGTGCCAGCAGCCCGTTGGGACAGGGGGGACGCGAGCAGTACTTC	CASSPLGQGGREQYF
TRBV24-1	-	TRBJ1-2	-	TGTGCCACCAGTGAGGAGGGACTTGGCTACACCTTC	CATSEEGLGYTF
TRBV2	-	TRBJ2-7	-	-	CASTRQCRALETPYILERGEQYF
TRBV5-1	-	TRBJ2-7	-	TGCGCCAGCAGCTCACAAACTGGTTCCTACGAGCAGTACTTC	CASSSQTGSYEQYF
TRBV12-3/TRBV12-4	TRBD1	TRBJ2-1	-	TGTGCCAGCGCCCCCGGGGGACAGGGCCAAAATGAGCAGTTCTTC	CASAPGGQGQNEQFF
TRBV30	-	TRBJ2-7	-	TGTGCCTGGGGCCGGAATTACGAGCAGTACTTC	CAWGRNYEQYF
TRBV6-1	-	TRBJ1-3	large	TGTGCCAGCACCCGAACGGTACAGGGCGGGGGAAACACCATATATTTT	CASTRTVQGGGNTIYF
TRBV19	-	TRBJ2-1	-	TGTGCCAGTAGTGCTAATTATCCTGAGCAGTTCTTC	CASSANYPEQFF
TRBV12-3/TRBV12-4	TRBD1	TRBJ1-2	-	TGTGCCAGCAGCACAGGGGATGAAGGAGGTAACTATGGCTACACCTTC	CASSTGDEGGNYGYTF
TRBV30	-	TRBJ2-1	many	TGTGCCTGGAGTGGCCTCCCGTTTAGTGAGCAGTTCTTC	CAWSGLPFSEQFF
TRBV29-1	TRBD2	TRBJ2-5	-	TGCAGCGTTTTTGGCCTAGCGGGAGAGACCCAGTACTTC	CSVFGLAGETQYF
TRBV4-1	TRBD1	TRBJ1-4	few	TGCGCCAGCAGCCAACTACGGACAGGGTGGGTTGAAAAACTGTTTTTT	CASSQLRTGWVEKLFF
TRBV29-1	TRBD2	TRBJ2-1	-	TGCAGCGTTGATATGGGACTAGCGGGAGCCTACAATGAGCAGTTCTTC	CSVDMGLAGAYNEQFF
TRBV5-6	TRBD1	TRBJ1-6	-	TGTGCCAGCAGCTTCCGGGACAGGGGTTTCCCCTCACCCCTCCACTTT	CASSFRDRGFPSPLHF
TRBV29-1	-	TRBJ2-5	-	TGCAGCGTTCTGCCTTATGAAGGACTAAACCTCGTTACGAAGACCCAGTACTTC	CSVLPYEGLNLVTKTQYF
TRBV20-1	-	TRBJ1-1	many	TGCAGTGCTAGTATATTAGGGACCGCAAACACTGAAGCTTTCTTT	CSASILGTANTEAFF
TRBV7-2	-	TRBJ1-6	-	TGTGCCAGCAGTCCAGGGACGGAGGGACCTAACTTCCCCCTCCACTTT	CASSPGTEGPNFPLHF
TRBV3-1	TRBD2	TRBJ2-3	once	TGTGCCAGCAGAGGGACTAGCGGGAGACCAGATACGCAGTATTTT	CASRGTSGRPDTQYF
TRBV5-1	-	TRBJ2-7	medium-sized	TGCGCCAGCAGACCGGACTGGAGCTCCTACGAGCAGTACTTC	CASRPDWSSYEQYF
TRBV9	TRBD2	TRBJ2-2	-	TGTGCCAGCAGCCCTTCTAGCGGGAGTGCCGGGGAGCTGTTTTTT	CASSPSSGSAGELFF
TRBV30	-	TRBJ1-2	-	TGTGCCTGGAGTGGGCAGGGGAACTATGGCTACACCTTC	CAWSGQGNYGYTF
TRBV20-1	TRBD1	TRBJ2-1	-	TGCAGTGTTTTCGACAGGGGGCATGAGCAGTTCTTC	CSVFDRGHEQFF
TRBV2	-	TRBJ1-2	medium-sized	TGTGCCAGCAGTGTATTAACAGCCGAGGGCTACACCTTC	CASSVLTAEGYTF
TRBV19	TRBD2	TRBJ2-1	-	TGTGCCAGTAGTATTCAAGGGACTAGCACCCCTTACAATGAGCAGTTCTTC	CASSIQGTSTPYNEQFF
TRBV7-6	-	TRBJ1-1	many	TGTGCCAGCAGCGCCCGGGACACTGAAGCTTTCTTT	CASSARDTEAFF
TRBV20-1	-	TRBJ2-3	many	TGCAGTGCTAGAGATCTGGTCACAGATACGCAGTATTTT	CSARDLVTDTQYF
TRBV20-1	-	TRBJ1-5	-	TGCAGTGCTCCTGGCGGGGAGGGATATCAGCCCCAGCATTTT	CSAPGGEGYQPQHF
TRBV24-1	-	TRBJ2-7	-	TGTGCCACCAGTGATTTTCAGGGTCGGCAGTACTTC	CATSDFQGRQYF
TRBV7-2	-	TRBJ2-1	-	TGTGCCAGCAGTTCACTCGTCCGCCTCGAGCAGTTCTTC	CASSSLVRLEQFF
TRBV20-1	-	TRBJ1-2	-	TGCAGTGCTAGTGGTATGACCCAGTATGGCTACACCTTC	CSASGMTQYGYTF
TRBV12-3/TRBV12-4	-	TRBJ1-2	-	TGTGCCAGCAGTTTAGCCCTATTGACAGCCGATGGCTACACCTTC	CASSLALLTADGYTF
TRBV2	-	TRBJ1-4	-	TGTGCCAGCAGTCGACAGTTAAGCGGAGAAAAACTGTTTTTT	CASSRQLSGEKLFF
TRBV9	-	TRBJ2-3	-	TGTGCCAGCAGCCCGAGGATAGATACGCAGTATTTT	CASSPRIDTQYF
TRBV7-8	-	TRBJ2-1	-	TGTGCCAGCAGCTCCATCGGGCAGCCCAATGGGCAGTTCTTC	CASSSIGQPNGQFF
TRBV13	TRBD2	TRBJ2-2	-	TGTGCCAGCAGCCTTCGGACTAGCGGGGGGAACGGGGAGCTGTTTTTT	CASSLRTSGGNGELFF
TRBV2	-	TRBJ2-5	-	TGTGCCAGCAGTGAAACGGGATATCAAGAGACCCAGTACTTC	CASSETGYQETQYF
TRBV4-3	-	TRBJ1-5	-	TGCGCCAGCAGCCAAGGGACAGAGAACAATCAGCCCCAGCATTTT	CASSQGTENNQPQHF
TRBV12-3/TRBV12-4	TRBD1	TRBJ1-5	-	TGTGCCAGCAGTCATACAGGGGGCAATCAGCCCCAGCATTTT	CASSHTGGNQPQHF
TRBV24-1	-	TRBJ1-4	-	TGTGCCACCACGGCGAGGGGGGAAAAACTGTTTTTT	CATTARGEKLFF
TRBV7-2	TRBD2	TRBJ2-7	-	TGTGCCAGCAGCTCCACCGGGGCCGGCGGGAGCTACGAGCAGTACTTC	CASSSTGAGGSYEQYF